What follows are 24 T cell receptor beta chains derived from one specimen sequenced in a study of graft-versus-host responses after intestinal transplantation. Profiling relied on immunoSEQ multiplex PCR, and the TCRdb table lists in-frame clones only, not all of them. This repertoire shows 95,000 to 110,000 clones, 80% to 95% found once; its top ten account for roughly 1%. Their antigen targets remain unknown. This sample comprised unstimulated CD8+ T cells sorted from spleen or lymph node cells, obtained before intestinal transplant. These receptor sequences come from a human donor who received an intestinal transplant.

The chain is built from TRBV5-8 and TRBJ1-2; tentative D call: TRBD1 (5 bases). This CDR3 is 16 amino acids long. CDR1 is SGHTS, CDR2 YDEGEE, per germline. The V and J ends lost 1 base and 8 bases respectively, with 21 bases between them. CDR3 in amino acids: CASSLKGGGQGLGYTF. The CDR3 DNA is TGTGCCAGCAGCTTGAAAGGTGGAGGGCAGGGCCTCGGCTACACCTTC.

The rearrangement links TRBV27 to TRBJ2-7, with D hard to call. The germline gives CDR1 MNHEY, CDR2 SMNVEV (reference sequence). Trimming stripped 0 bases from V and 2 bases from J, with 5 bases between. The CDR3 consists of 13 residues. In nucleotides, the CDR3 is TGTGCCAGCAGTTTATCGCCTACCTACGAGCAGTACTTC. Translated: CASSLSPTYEQYF.

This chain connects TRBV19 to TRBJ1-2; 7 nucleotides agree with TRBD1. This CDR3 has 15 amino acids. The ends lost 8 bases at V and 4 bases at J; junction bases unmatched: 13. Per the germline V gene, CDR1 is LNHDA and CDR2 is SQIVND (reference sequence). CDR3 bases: TGTGCCAGTCTGGAACTGGGACAGCACGCCTATGGCTACACCTTC. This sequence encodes CASLELGQHAYGYTF.

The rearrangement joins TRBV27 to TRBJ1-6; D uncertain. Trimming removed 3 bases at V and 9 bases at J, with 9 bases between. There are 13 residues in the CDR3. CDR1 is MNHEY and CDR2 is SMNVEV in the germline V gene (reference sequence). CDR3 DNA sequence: TGTGCCAGCAGTTTCCGGGAGACTTCACCCCTCCACTTT. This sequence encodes CASSFRETSPLHF.

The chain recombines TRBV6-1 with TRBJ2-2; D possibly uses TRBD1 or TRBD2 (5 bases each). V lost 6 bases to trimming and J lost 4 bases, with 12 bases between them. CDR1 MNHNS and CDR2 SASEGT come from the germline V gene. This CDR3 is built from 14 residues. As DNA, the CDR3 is TGTGCCAGCAGGGTCCCGGGGCGCACCGGGGAGCTGTTTTTT. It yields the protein CASRVPGRTGELFF.

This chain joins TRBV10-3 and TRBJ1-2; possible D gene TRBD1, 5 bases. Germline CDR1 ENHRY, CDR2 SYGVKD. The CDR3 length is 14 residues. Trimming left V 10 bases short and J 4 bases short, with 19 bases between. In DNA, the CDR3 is TGTGCCAGCACCGCCGGGACGGGACTCTATGGCTACACCTTC. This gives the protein CASTAGTGLYGYTF.

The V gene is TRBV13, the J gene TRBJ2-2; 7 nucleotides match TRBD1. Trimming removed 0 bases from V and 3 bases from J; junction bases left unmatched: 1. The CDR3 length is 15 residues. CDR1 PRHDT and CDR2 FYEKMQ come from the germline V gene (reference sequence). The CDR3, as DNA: TGTGCCAGCAGCTTAGGGACAGGGTACACCGGGGAGCTGTTTTTT. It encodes CASSLGTGYTGELFF.

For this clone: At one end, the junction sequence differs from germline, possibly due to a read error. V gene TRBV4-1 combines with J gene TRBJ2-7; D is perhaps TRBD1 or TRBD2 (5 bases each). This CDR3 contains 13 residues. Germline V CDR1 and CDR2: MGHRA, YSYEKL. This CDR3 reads CASSQGARDPPDF. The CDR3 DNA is TGCGCCAGCAGCCAAGGGGCGAGGGACCCCCCGGACTTC.

The CDR3 loop reads CSVARDIKNIQYF. The DNA of the CDR3 is TGCAGCGTTGCCCGGGACATAAAAAACATTCAGTACTTC. The chain carries TRBV29-1 and TRBJ2-4; maybe TRBD1 (6 bases). The V and J ends lost 4 bases and 4 bases respectively, with 11 bases between them. Per germline, CDR1 SQVTM and CDR2 ANQGSEA. CDR3 length equals 13 residues.

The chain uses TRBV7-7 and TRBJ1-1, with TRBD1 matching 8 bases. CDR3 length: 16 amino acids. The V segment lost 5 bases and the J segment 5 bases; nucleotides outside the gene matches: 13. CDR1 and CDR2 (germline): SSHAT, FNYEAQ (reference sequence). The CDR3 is CASSPRAGGPRTEAFF. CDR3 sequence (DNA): TGTGCCAGCAGCCCTCGGGCAGGGGGCCCCAGGACTGAAGCTTTCTTT.

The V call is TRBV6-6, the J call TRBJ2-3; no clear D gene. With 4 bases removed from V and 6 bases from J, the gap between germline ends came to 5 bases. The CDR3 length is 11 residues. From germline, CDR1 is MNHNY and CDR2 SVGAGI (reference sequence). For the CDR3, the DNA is TGTGCCAGCAGTTTAGGGGATACGCAGTATTTT. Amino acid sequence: CASSLGDTQYF.

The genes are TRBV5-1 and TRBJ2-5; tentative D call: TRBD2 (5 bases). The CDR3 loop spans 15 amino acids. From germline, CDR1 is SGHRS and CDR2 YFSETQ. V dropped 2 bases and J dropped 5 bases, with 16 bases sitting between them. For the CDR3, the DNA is TGCGCCAGCAGCTTCGAGGGCGGACGGGTGGAGACCCAGTACTTC. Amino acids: CASSFEGGRVETQYF. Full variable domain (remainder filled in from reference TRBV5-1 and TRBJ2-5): KAGVTQTPRYLIKTRGQQVTLSCSPISGHRSVSWYQQTPGQGLQFLFEYFSETQRNKGNFPGRFSGRQFSNSRSEMNVSTLELGDSALYLCASSFEGGRVETQYFGPGTRLLVL.

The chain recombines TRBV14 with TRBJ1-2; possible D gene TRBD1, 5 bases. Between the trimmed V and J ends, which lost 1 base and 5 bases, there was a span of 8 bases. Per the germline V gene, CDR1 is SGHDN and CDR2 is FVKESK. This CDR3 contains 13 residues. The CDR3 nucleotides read TGTGCCAGCAGCCAAGTGGACACGTATGGCTACACCTTC. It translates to CASSQVDTYGYTF.

In DNA form, the CDR3 reads TGTGCCACCAGCAGAGAGGACAGGCCTAATTCACCCCTCCACTTT. Its protein product is CATSREDRPNSPLHF. The chain joins TRBV15 to TRBJ1-6; 7 bases are a match to TRBD1. The ends lost 0 bases at V and 6 bases at J; junction bases unmatched: 2. Germline-derived CDR1 and CDR2 are LNHNV and YYDKDF (reference sequence). This CDR3 is built from 15 residues.

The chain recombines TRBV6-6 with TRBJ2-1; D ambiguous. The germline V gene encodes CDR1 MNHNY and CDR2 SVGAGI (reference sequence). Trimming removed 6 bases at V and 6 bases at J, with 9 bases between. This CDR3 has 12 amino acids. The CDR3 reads CASSSDVNEQFF. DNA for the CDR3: TGTGCCAGCAGCTCGGACGTCAATGAGCAGTTCTTC.

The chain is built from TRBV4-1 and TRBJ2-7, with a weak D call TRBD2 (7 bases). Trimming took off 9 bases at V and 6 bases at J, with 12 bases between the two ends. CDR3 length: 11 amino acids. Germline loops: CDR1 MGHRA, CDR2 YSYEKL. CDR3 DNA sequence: TGCGCCAGTGGGGGGGGCTCCGAGCAGTACTTC. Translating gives CASGGGSEQYF.

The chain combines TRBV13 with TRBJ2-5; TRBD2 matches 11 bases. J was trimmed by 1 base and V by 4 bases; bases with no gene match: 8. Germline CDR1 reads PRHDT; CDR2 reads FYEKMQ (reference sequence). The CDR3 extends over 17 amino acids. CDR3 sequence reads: CASSSLTSGGPQETQYF. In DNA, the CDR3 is TGTGCCAGCAGCTCCCTCACTAGCGGGGGTCCCCAAGAGACCCAGTACTTC.

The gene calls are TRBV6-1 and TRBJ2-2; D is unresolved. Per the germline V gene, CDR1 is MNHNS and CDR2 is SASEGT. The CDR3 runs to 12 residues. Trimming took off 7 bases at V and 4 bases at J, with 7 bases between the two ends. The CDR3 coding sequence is TGTGCCAGCAAGTTGAGCACCGGGGAGCTGTTTTTT. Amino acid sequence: CASKLSTGELFF.

CDR3 nucleotides: TGTGCCAGTATTTTGGGGGTCGGTGTGAACACTGAAGCTTTCTTT. It encodes CASILGVGVNTEAFF. V usage is TRBV19 and J usage is TRBJ1-1, with D perhaps TRBD1 (5 bases). V was pared by 7 bases and J by 0 bases, with 15 bases between. Germline assignment: CDR1 LNHDA and CDR2 SQIVND (reference sequence). This CDR3 has 15 amino acids.

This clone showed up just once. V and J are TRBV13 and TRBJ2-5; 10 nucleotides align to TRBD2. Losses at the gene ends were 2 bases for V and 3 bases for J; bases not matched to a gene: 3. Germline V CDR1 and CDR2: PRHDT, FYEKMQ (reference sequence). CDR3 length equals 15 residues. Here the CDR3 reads CASSLRLAGEETQYF. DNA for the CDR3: TGTGCCAGCAGCTTACGTCTAGCGGGGGAAGAGACCCAGTACTTC.

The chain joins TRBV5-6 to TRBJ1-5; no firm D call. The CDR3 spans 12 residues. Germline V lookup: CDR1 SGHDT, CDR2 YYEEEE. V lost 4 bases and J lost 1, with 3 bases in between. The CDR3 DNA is TGTGCCAGCAGCGCCAGCAATCAGCCCCAGCATTTT. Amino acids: CASSASNQPQHF.

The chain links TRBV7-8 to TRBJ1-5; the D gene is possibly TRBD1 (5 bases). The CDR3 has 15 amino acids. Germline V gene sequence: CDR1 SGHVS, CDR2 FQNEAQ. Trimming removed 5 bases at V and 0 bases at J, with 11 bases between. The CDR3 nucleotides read TGTGCCAGCAGCGGCGGGGGGGTTAGCAATCAGCCCCAGCATTTT. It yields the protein CASSGGGVSNQPQHF. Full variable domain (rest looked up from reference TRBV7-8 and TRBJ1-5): GAGVSQSPRYKVAKRGQDVALRCDPISGHVSLFWYQQALGQGPEFLTYFQNEAQLDKSGLPSDRFFAERPEGSVSTLKIQRTQQEDSAVYLCASSGGGVSNQPQHFGDGTRLSIL.

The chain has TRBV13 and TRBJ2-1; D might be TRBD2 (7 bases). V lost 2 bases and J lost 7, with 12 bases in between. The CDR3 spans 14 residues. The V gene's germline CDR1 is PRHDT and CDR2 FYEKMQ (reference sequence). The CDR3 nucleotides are TGTGCCAGCAGCTTATGGGGGGGGCAGAATGAGCAGTTCTTC. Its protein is CASSLWGGQNEQFF.

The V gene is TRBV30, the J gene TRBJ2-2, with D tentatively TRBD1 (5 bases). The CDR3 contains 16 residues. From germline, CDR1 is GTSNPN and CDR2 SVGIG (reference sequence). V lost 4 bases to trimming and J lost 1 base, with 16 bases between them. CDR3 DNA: TGTGCCTGGATGGATGGGCTAACAGGGAACACCGGGGAGCTGTTTTTT. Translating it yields CAWMDGLTGNTGELFF.